This TCR beta chain came from a study of T cells after yellow fever vaccination. Notes on the study in general: The study noted that FACS-sorted repertoires could contain abundant clonotypes contaminating from the bulk population.

A note on this clonotype: Antigen specificity is unknown.

Using its own MiXCR run on the 5' RACE reads, TCRdb lists one record per CDR3 protein. Of roughly 140,000 distinct CDR3 sequences in the sample, roughly 8.2% were seen once. The CDR3 is 14 residues long. Germline values: CDR1 SGHTA, CDR2 FQGNSA. The V end lost 3 bases, the J end lost 3 bases, and 11 bases lay between the germline ends. V gene TRBV7-2 combines with J gene TRBJ1-2; D is possibly TRBD1 (6 bases). The TCR sequence derives from a man aged 25 to 45 who received the YFV17D yellow fever vaccine. The material sequenced was CD4+ T cells sorted from PBMCs, taken 5 days after the yellow fever booster vaccination. The CDR3, as DNA: TGTGCCAGCAGCTTCCGGGGGCAAGACTATGGCTACACCTTC. Amino acids: CASSFRGQDYGYTF.